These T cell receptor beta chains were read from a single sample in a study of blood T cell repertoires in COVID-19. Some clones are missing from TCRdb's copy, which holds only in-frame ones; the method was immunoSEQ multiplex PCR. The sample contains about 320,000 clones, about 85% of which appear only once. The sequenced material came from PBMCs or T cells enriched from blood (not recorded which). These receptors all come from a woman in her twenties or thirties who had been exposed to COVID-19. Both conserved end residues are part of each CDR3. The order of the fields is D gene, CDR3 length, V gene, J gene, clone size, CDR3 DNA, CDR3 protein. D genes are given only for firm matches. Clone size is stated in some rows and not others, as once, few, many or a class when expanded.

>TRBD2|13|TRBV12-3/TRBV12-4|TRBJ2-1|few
TGTGCCAGTTCCGGGGGGAGGGCCAATGAGCAGTTCTTC
CASSGGRANEQFF
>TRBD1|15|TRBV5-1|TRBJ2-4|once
TGCGCCAGCAGCCCCCCGTGGGACAGGGGAAACATTCAGTACTTC
CASSPPWDRGNIQYF
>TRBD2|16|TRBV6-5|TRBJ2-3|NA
TGTGCCAGCAGTTTCCTAGCGGGGTCTAGCACAGATACGCAGTATTTT
CASSFLAGSSTDTQYF
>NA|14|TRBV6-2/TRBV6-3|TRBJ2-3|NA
TGTGCCAGCAGTAACGAGCAGGGGTGGGATACGCAGTATTTT
CASSNEQGWDTQYF
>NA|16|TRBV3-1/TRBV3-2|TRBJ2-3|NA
TGTGCCAGCAGCCAAGACAGGGATCCTAGCACAGATACGCAGTATTTT
CASSQDRDPSTDTQYF
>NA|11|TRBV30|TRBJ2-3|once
TGTGCCTGGAGCGTGGGGGGAACGCAGTATTTT
CAWSVGGTQYF
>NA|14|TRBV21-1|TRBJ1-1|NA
TGTGCCAGCTTCAACTCTACAGCTTGGGTTGAAGCTTTCTTT
CASFNSTAWVEAFF
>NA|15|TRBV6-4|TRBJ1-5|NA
TGTGCCAGCAGTCCTGGGGAAGGGGGAGCTCAGCCCCAGCATTTT
CASSPGEGGAQPQHF
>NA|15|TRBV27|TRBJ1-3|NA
TGTGCCAGCAGTTTAAGTCCTAACTCTGGAAACACCATATATTTT
CASSLSPNSGNTIYF
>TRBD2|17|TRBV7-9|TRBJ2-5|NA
TGTGCCAGCAGCCCTACTGGGCTAGCGGGAAACCAAGAGACCCAGTACTTC
CASSPTGLAGNQETQYF
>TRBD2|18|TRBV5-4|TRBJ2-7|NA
TGTGCCAGCAGCGGATTGACTAGCGGGAGGGCCGGAACCTACGAGCAGTACTTC
CASSGLTSGRAGTYEQYF
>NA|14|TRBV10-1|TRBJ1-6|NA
TGCGCCAGCAGTGCTAGAGTGAATAATTCACCCCTCCACTTT
CASSARVNNSPLHF
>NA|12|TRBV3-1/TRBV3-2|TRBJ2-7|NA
TGTGCCGGCAGCCAATTTAGTTACGAGCAGTACTTC
CAGSQFSYEQYF
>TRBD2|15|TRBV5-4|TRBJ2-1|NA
TGTGCCAGCAGGGATAGCGGGAGGGTAAACAATGAGCAGTTCTTC
CASRDSGRVNNEQFF
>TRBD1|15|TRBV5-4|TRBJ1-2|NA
TGTGCCAGCAGCCCGGCCACGGGGACAGACTATGGCTACACCTTC
CASSPATGTDYGYTF
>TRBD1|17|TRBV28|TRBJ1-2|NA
TGTGCCAGCAGTAATCGGGACAGGGGGGTTTTTTGGTATGGCTACACCTTC
CASSNRDRGVFWYGYTF
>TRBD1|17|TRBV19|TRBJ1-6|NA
TGTGCCAGTAGTATTTCTACCTCCCAGGGGGCAGGTTCACCCCTCCACTTT
CASSISTSQGAGSPLHF
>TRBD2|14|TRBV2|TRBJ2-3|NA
TGTGCCAGCAGCACTAGCGGGTTCGAAGATACGCAGTATTTT
CASSTSGFEDTQYF
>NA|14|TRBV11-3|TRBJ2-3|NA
TGTGCCAGCAGCTTTAAAGGGGTCTTAGATACGCAGTATTTT
CASSFKGVLDTQYF
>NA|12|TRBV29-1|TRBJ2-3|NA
TGCAGCGTTGACCCCGGGGAGGCTACGCAGTATTTT
CSVDPGEATQYF
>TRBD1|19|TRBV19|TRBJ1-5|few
TGTGCCAGTAGTAAGAGGCCCCTGGACAGGGCGAATAGCAATCAGCCCCAGCATTTT
CASSKRPLDRANSNQPQHF
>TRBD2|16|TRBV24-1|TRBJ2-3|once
TGTGCCACCAGTGAGAAAACTAGCGGGGTAACAGATACGCAGTATTTT
CATSEKTSGVTDTQYF
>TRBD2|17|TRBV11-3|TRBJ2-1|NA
TGTGCCAGCAGCTCCCCTAAACTAGCGGGGGGCATGAATGAGCAGTTCTTC
CASSSPKLAGGMNEQFF
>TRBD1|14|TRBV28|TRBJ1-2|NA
TGTGCCAGCAGCACGGACAGGGCTGGTTATGGCTACACCTTC
CASSTDRAGYGYTF
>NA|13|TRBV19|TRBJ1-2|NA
TGTGCCAGTAGTATGATGACAGACTATGGCTACACCTTC
CASSMMTDYGYTF
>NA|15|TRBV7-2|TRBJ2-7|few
TGTGCCAGCAGCTTAGTTAGCGGAATAACCTACGAGCAGTACTTC
CASSLVSGITYEQYF
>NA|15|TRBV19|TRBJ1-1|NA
TGTGCCAGTAGTATACTAGCGGGGATGAACACTGAAGCTTTCTTT
CASSILAGMNTEAFF
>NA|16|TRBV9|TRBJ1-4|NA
TGTGCCAGCAGCGTAGCGGCGGGGGTTCCTGGTGAAAAACTGTTTTTT
CASSVAAGVPGEKLFF
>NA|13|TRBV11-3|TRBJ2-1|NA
TGTGCCAGCAGCTTAAAAGGGACAACTGAGCAGTTCTTC
CASSLKGTTEQFF
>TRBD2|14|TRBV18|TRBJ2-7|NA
TGTGCCAGCTCATCAACTAGCGGGAGCTACGAGCAGTACTTC
CASSSTSGSYEQYF
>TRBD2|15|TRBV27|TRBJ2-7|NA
TGTGCCAGCAGTTTAGGGCTAGCGGGAATTTACGAGCAGTACTTC
CASSLGLAGIYEQYF
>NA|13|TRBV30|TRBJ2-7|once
TGTGCCTGGACCAGGACTACCTTTGGGGAGCAGTACTTC
CAWTRTTFGEQYF
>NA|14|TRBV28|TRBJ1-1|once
TGTGCCAGCAGTTTTTCAGGGCCAAACACTGAAGCTTTCTTT
CASSFSGPNTEAFF
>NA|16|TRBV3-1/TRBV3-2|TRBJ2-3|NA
TGTGCCAGCAGCCAAGGGGAAGACAGAATCTCAGATACGCAGTATTTT
CASSQGEDRISDTQYF
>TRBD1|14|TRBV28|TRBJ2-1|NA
TGTGCCAGCAGGGACAGGGGGAGGTTAAATGAGCAGTTCTTC
CASRDRGRLNEQFF
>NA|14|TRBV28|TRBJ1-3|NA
TGTGCCAGCAGTTTATTGAGGGCTGGAAACACCATATATTTT
CASSLLRAGNTIYF
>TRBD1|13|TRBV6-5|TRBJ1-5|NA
TGTGCCAGCGTAGACAGGGGCAATCAGCCCCAGCATTTT
CASVDRGNQPQHF
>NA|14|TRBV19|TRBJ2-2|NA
TGTGCCAGTAGTTATTTCGGGGGTAACGGGGAGCTGTTTTTT
CASSYFGGNGELFF
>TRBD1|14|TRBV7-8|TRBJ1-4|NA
TGTGCCAGCAGCGGGTCGGACAGGGGTGAAAAACTGTTTTTT
CASSGSDRGEKLFF
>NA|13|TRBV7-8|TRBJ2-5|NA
TGTGCCAGCCGGCGGGCGTGGCTCCAGACCCAGTACTTC
CASRRAWLQTQYF
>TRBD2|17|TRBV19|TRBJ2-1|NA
TGTGCCAGTTCGGGACACCTACCGGGACTAGGCCAAGGTGAGCAGTTCTTC
CASSGHLPGLGQGEQFF
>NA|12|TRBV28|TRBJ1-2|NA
TGTGCCAGCAATGAGAGGAGCTATGGCTACACCTTC
CASNERSYGYTF
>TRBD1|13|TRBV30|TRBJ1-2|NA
TGTGCCTCCGTTTCAACACACAGGGGTGACGACACCTTC
CASVSTHRGDDTF
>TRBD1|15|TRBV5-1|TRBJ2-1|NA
TGCGCCAGCAGAGGGGACAGCTTTCAGGGGGATGAGCAGTTCTTC
CASRGDSFQGDEQFF
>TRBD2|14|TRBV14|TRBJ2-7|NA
TGTGCCAGCAGCCCTACGGGGGGGGCGCGGGAGCAGTACTTC
CASSPTGGAREQYF
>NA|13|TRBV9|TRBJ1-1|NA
TGTGCCAGCAGTGCAGGCTACGGCACTGAAGCTTTCTTT
CASSAGYGTEAFF
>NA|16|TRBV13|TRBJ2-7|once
TGTGCCAGCAGCTTAGCTGGGGCAGGTCCAACATACGAGCAGTACTTC
CASSLAGAGPTYEQYF
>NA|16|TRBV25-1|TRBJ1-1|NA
TGTGCCAGCAGTGAATTGGCCGGGGTCCCGAACACTGAAGCTTTCTTT
CASSELAGVPNTEAFF
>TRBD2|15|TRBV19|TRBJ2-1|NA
TGTGCCAGTAGTTTCAGCCGGTGGGAGGGCGGTGAGCAGTTCTTC
CASSFSRWEGGEQFF